This TCR beta chain was sequenced in a study of Ad26.COV2.S vaccination and SARS-CoV-2 variants. The table came from immunoSEQ multiplex PCR; TCRdb's copy has only in-frame clones and leaves some out. The sample records 180,000 or so clones, 87% being singletons. The length of the CDR3 is 15 residues. J gave up 3 bases and V 0 bases, and 6 bases lay outside the gene matches. The germline CDR1 and CDR2 sequences are SGDLS and YYNGEE. Note on this clone: Its antigen remains unidentified.

Findings of the study overall: Vaccine recipients posted higher spike-specific TCR breadth than their placebo counterparts. Considerable breadth of spike-specific CD8+ and CD4+ T cell responses has reportedly been documented following vaccination. Researchers cautioned that TCR breadth and depth analyses may have underestimated total T cell responses.

The chain couples TRBV9 to TRBJ2-7; 7 bases are a match to TRBD1. The sequence derives from a human donor who had recovered from COVID-19. The source was peripheral blood, collected after recovery from COVID-19. The CDR3: CASSVEAGGRYEQYF. The DNA of the CDR3 is TGTGCCAGCAGCGTAGAGGCAGGGGGACGCTACGAGCAGTACTTC.